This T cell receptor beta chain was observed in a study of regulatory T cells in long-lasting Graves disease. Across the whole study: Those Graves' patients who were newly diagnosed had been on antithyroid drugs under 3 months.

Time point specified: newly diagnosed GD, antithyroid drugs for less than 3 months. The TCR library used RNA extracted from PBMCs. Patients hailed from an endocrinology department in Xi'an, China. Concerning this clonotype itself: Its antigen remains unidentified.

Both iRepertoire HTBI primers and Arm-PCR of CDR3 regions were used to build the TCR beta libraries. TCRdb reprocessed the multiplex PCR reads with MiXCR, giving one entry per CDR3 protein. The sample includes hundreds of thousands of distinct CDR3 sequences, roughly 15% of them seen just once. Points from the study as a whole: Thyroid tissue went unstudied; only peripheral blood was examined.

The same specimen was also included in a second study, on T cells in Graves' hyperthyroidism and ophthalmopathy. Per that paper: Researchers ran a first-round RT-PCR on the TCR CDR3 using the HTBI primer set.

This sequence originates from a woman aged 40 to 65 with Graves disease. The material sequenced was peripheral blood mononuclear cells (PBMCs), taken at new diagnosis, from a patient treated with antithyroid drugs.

CDR3: CASSLAQGARQPQHF. The CDR3 DNA reads TGTGCCAGCAGCTTAGCACAGGGGGCACGTCAGCCCCAGCATTTT. The chain employs TRBV7-8 and TRBJ1-5, with TRBD1 matching 9 bases. The trim removed 0 bases at V and 6 bases at J, leaving 3 bases unmatched. The CDR3 runs to 15 residues. CDR1 is SGHVS, CDR2 FQNEAQ, per germline.